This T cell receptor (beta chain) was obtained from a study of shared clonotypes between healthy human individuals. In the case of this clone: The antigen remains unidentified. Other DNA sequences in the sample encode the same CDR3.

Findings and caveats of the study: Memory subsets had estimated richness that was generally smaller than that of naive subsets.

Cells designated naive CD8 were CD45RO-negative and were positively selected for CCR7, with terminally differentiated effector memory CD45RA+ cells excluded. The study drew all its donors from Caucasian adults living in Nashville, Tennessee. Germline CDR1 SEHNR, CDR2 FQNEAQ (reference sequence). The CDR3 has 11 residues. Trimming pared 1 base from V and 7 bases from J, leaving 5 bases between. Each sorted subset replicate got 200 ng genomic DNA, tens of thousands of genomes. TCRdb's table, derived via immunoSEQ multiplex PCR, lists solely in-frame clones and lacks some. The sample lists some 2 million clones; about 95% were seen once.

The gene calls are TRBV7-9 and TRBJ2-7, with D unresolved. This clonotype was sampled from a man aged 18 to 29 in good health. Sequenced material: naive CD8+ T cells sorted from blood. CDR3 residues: CASSLGPEQYF. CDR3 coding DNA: TGTGCCAGCAGCTTAGGCCCAGAGCAGTACTTC.